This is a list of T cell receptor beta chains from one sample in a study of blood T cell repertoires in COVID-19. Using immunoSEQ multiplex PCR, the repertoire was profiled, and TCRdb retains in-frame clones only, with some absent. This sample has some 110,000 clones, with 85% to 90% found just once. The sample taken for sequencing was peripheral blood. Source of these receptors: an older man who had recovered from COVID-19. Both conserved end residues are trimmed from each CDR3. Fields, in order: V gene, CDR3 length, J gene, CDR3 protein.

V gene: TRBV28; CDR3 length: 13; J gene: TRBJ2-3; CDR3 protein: ASSFYAGFTDTQY
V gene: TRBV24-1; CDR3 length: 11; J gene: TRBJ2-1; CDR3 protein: ATSDLYSNEQF
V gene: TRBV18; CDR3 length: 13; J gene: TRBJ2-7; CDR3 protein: ASSLQQGPSYEQY
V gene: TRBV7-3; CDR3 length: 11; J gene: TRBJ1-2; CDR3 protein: ASSLGGTSGYT
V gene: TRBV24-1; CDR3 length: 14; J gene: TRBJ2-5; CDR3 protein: ATSDRTSGDLETQY
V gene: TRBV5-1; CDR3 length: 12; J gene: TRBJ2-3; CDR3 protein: ASSRTLRTDTQY
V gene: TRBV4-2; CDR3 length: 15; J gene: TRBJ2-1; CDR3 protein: ASSQVPGLAAYNEQF
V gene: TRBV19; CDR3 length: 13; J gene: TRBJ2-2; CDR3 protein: ASSIWGQGAGELF
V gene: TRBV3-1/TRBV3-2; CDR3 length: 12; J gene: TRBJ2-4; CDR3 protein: ASSDGQVKNIQY
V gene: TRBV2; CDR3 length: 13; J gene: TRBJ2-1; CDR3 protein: ASRGGLAGVDEQF
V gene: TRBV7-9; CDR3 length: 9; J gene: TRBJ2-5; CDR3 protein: ASSPQETQY
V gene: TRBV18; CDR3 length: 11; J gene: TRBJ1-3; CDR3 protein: ASSQGAGNTIY
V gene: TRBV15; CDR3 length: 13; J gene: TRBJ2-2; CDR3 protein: ATSRDRTGGGELF
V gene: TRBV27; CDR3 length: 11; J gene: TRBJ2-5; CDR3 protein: ASSGYVQETQY
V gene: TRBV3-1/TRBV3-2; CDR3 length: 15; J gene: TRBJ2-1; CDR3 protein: ASSQGLSGSSYNEQF
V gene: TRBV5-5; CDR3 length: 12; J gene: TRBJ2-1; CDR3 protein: ASTLTGNYNEQF
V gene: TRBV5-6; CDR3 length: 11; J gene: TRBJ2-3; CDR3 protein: ASSFRGRDTQY
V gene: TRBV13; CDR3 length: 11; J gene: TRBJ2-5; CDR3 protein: ASSRRGPETQY
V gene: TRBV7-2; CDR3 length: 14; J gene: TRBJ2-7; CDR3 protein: ASSLPGGREYHEQY
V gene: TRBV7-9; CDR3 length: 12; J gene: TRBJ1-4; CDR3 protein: ASSRRGGEEKLF
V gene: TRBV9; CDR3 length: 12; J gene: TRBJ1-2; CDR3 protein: ASSTRTGGLGYT
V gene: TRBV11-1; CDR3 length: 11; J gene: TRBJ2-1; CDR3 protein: ASSLAGGYEQF
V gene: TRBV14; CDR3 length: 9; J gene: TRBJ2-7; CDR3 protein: ASSQQGEQY
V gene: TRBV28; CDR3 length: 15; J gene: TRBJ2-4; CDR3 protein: ASRGTSGPLAKNIQY
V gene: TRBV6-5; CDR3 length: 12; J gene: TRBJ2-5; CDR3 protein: ASKAGRTSETQY
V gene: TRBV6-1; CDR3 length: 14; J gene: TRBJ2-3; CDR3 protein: ASSEAWRGGPDTQY
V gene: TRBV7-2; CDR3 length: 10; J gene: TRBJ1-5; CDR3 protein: ASSLGPPPQH
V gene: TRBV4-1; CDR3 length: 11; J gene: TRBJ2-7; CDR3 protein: ASSQEQGYEQY
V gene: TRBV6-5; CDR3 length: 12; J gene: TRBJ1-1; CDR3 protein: ASRPTGQNTEAF
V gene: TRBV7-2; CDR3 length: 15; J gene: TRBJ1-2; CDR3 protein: ASSPLPGQGANYGYT
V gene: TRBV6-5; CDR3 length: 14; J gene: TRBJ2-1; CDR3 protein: ASSYSLASSYNEQF
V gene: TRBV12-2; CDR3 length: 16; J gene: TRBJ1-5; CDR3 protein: ASRPPGGTAAVNQPQH
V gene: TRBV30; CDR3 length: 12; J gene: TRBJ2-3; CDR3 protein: AWRQAGDTDTQY
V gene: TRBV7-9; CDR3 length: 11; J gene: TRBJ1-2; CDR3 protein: ASSSGQHYGYT
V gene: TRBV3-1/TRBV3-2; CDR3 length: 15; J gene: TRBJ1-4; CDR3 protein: ASSQELGEGSNEKLF
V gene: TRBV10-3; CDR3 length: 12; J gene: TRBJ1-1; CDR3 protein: AISRTGTNTEAF
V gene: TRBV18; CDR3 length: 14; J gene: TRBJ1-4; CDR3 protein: ASSPVGQGAREKLF
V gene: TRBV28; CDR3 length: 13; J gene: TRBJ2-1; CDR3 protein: ASSLSGPIYNEQF
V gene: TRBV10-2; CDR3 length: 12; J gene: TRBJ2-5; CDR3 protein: ASSQQGQQETQY
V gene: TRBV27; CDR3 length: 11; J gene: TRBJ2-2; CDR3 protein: ASIQGAGGELF
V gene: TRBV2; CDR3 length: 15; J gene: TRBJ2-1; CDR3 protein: ASSPAGRTSIYNEQF
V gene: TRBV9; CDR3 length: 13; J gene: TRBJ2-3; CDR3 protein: ASSPGTSGPDTQY